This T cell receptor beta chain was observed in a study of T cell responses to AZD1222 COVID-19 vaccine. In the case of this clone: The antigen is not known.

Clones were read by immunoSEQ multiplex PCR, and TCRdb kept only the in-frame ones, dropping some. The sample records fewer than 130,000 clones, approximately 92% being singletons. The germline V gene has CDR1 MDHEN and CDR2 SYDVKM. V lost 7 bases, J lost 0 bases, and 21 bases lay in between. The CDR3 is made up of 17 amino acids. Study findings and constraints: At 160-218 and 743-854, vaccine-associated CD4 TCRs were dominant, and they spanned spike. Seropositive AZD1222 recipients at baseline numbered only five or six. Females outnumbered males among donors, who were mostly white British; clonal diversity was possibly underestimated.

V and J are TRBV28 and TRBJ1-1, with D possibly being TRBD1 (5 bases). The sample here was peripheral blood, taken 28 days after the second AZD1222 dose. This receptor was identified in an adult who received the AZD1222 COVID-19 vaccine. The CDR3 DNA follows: TGTGCCAGCATTCCTTCGCAGGGCTCGGGTGTGAACACTGAAGCTTTCTTT. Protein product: CASIPSQGSGVNTEAFF.